Each of the 32 T cell receptor beta chains below was sequenced from the same sample in a study of persistence of HIV-infected CD4 T cells. Sequencing used immunoSEQ version 4 in survey mode. Here immunoSEQ multiplex PCR was the method, and the copy in TCRdb shows in-frame clones only, minus some. The sample shows 50,000 or so clones, about 80% of them seen only once. Their recognized antigens are unknown. Stimulation used approximately 9.6 ug/mL lysate from CMV-infected fibroblasts. CD40L-negative CD69-negative CD45RO-high memory CD4+ T cells were sorted as populations depleted of antigen-responding cells. The source material was CD4+ T cells sorted from PBMCs after 18-hour stimulation, sampled from a patient who received antiretroviral therapy. The receptors stem from an adult man with HIV who was CMV-seropositive.

The rearrangement uses TRBV7-9 and TRBJ2-7; tentatively, D is TRBD1 or TRBD2 (5 bases each). V was shortened by 2 bases and J by 3 bases, with 11 bases between the two germline ends. Per germline, CDR1 SEHNR and CDR2 FQNEAQ (reference sequence). The CDR3 has 14 amino acids. The CDR3 sequence: CASSLRRESYEQYF. The CDR3 DNA is TGTGCCAGCAGCTTACGCAGGGAGAGCTACGAGCAGTACTTC.

This clone turned up a few times. This chain uses TRBV7-9 with TRBJ2-3; maybe TRBD1 (6 bases). The CDR3 consists of 15 residues. Trimming cost V 5 bases and J 3 bases, with 15 bases left between them. From germline, CDR1 is SEHNR and CDR2 FQNEAQ (reference sequence). CDR3 bases: TGTGCCAGCAGCACCCGGCAGGGGATAACAGATACGCAGTATTTT. Amino acids: CASSTRQGITDTQYF.

This clone appeared a single time. The chain recombines TRBV25-1 with TRBJ1-6, with 9 bases fitting TRBD1. Germline V CDR1 and CDR2: MGHDK, SYGVNS. The CDR3 covers 16 residues. Trimming cost V 11 bases and J 5 bases; bases outside gene matches: 13. CDR3 residues: CAHGPGTGKDNSPLHF. As DNA, the CDR3 is TGTGCCCACGGTCCCGGGACAGGGAAAGATAATTCACCCCTCCACTTT.

The V call is TRBV12-3 or TRBV12-4, the J call TRBJ2-1; no reliable D call. V shed 6 bases and J shed 4 bases, with 10 bases lying between them. The CDR3 has 13 amino acids. The CDR3 reads CASSPGFYNEQFF. CDR3 nucleotide sequence: TGTGCCAGCAGCCCCGGGTTTTACAATGAGCAGTTCTTC.

The V gene is TRBV30, the J gene TRBJ1-3; D is perhaps TRBD1 (6 bases). There are 16 residues in the CDR3. Trimming stripped 4 bases from V and 4 bases from J, with 20 bases between. The germline CDR1 and CDR2 sequences are GTSNPN and SVGIG (reference sequence). The CDR3, as DNA: TGTGCCTGGACCCAGGGGAGTAGTTTCGCGGGAAACACCATATATTTT. It translates to CAWTQGSSFAGNTIYF.

CDR3 bases: TGTGCCAGCAGCACAGGGGTGTTGTTCGAGCAGTACTTC. It is translated as CASSTGVLFEQYF. This chain connects TRBV4-2 to TRBJ2-7; TRBD1 agrees at 7 bases. This CDR3 region has 13 residues. The V gene end was trimmed by 5 bases and the J gene end by 6 bases; junction bases not matched to a gene: 7. The germline CDR1 and CDR2 sequences are LGHNA and YNFKEQ.

The rearrangement uses TRBV5-6 and TRBJ2-3, with TRBD1 matching 11 bases. Germline V lookup: CDR1 SGHDT, CDR2 YYEEEE. The V and J ends lost 4 bases and 1 base, in that order; junction bases with no gene match: 2. The CDR3 has 15 amino acids. The CDR3 nucleotides read TGTGCCAGCAGCGGACAGGGGGCCGGCACAGATACGCAGTATTTT. As protein: CASSGQGAGTDTQYF.

The chain carries TRBV12-5 and TRBJ2-3, with a tentative D call TRBD2 (6 bases). Germline V CDR1 and CDR2: LGHNT, FRNRAP. The CDR3 is 16 residues long. Trimming took off 1 base at V and 0 bases at J, with 11 bases between the two ends. CDR3 DNA sequence: TGTGCTAGTGGTTTGGGTGTAGCGGTTAGCACAGATACGCAGTATTTT. It codes for CASGLGVAVSTDTQYF.

This chain links TRBV27 with TRBJ2-3; 7 positions match TRBD2. The germline V gene has CDR1 MNHEY and CDR2 SMNVEV (reference sequence). The V gene end was trimmed by 5 bases and the J gene end by 2 bases; junction bases not matched to a gene: 13. This CDR3 is built from 17 residues. CDR3 in DNA: TGTGCCAGCAGTCCTGTCGGGGGGAGGGCGTCCACAGATACGCAGTATTTT. Residues: CASSPVGGRASTDTQYF.

V is TRBV5-1 and J is TRBJ2-7; no clear D gene. Trimming pared 2 bases from V and 7 bases from J, leaving 7 bases between. Germline V CDR1 and CDR2: SGHRS, YFSETQ. The CDR3 extends over 11 amino acids. The CDR3 DNA reads as TGCGCCAGCAGCTTAAGACCAGAGCAGTACTTC. This sequence encodes CASSLRPEQYF.

The chain links TRBV19 to TRBJ2-5; 10 positions agree with TRBD1. Germline V gene sequence: CDR1 LNHDA, CDR2 SQIVND (reference sequence). The trim removed 5 bases at V and 2 bases at J, leaving 8 bases unmatched. This CDR3 has 16 residues. This CDR3 is CASSSGTGDDQETQYF. Written as DNA, the CDR3 is TGTGCCAGTAGTTCAGGGACAGGGGACGATCAAGAGACCCAGTACTTC.

The sample holds one count of this clone. The chain employs TRBV6-2 or TRBV6-3 and TRBJ1-2; D uncertain. The germline V gene encodes CDR1 MNHEY and CDR2 SVGEGT. CDR3 length: 14 residues. Trimming took off 5 bases at V and 7 bases at J, with 17 bases between the two ends. The CDR3, as DNA: TGTGCCAGCAGTCCCCGGGGTTTGGATTTTGGCTACACCTTC. Residues: CASSPRGLDFGYTF.

The rearrangement joins TRBV6-1 to TRBJ1-1; D unclear. Deletions cut 0 bases from V and 4 bases from J, with 12 bases between. The CDR3 loop spans 15 amino acids. Germline lookup yields CDR1 MNHNS and CDR2 SASEGT. The CDR3 DNA is TGTGCCAGCAGTGAAGCGCCTAGGGCGGCCACTGAAGCTTTCTTT. It translates to CASSEAPRAATEAFF.

The V and J genes are TRBV18 and TRBJ2-7; D gene unclear. Trimming shortened V by 3 bases and J by 0 bases, and 9 bases separated the two germline ends. The length of the CDR3 is 14 residues. Germline-derived CDR1 and CDR2 are KGHSH and LQKENI. CDR3 coding DNA: TGTGCCAGCTCACCGCTGCGGATCTCCTACGAGCAGTACTTC. It specifies CASSPLRISYEQYF.

The chain combines TRBV5-1 with TRBJ1-2, with 8 bases lining up with TRBD1. The CDR3 length is 20 residues. Germline V gene data show CDR1 as SGHRS and CDR2 as YFSETQ. Trimming removed 4 bases from V and 4 bases from J; junction bases left unmatched: 24. CDR3 region: CASSPLMSGGAAMNFYGYTF. The DNA for the CDR3 is TGCGCCAGCAGCCCTTTAATGTCAGGGGGCGCGGCAATGAATTTCTATGGCTACACCTTC.

CDR3 in amino acids: CASRAGGPGELFF. As DNA, the CDR3 is TGTGCCAGCAGAGCGGGGGGGCCCGGGGAGCTGTTTTTT. The rearrangement joins TRBV6-5 to TRBJ2-2, with 10 bases that match TRBD2. Germline CDR1 MNHEY, CDR2 SVGAGI. V lost 6 bases to trimming and J lost 6 bases; unmatched junction nucleotides: 1. There are 13 residues in the CDR3.

The rearrangement links TRBV5-1 to TRBJ2-7; D perhaps matches TRBD1 (6 bases). This CDR3 comprises 16 residues. V lost 4 bases and J lost 4, with 21 bases in between. Looked up from germline, CDR1 is SGHRS and CDR2 is YFSETQ. As DNA, the CDR3 is TGCGCCAGCAGCGCGGGTTACAGGGTGAGGGCGTACGAGCAGTACTTC. This gives the protein CASSAGYRVRAYEQYF.

The gene calls are TRBV14 and TRBJ2-5; 13 bases match TRBD2. V was clipped by 1 base and J by 10 bases; unmatched bases: 0. Germline V gene data show CDR1 as SGHDN and CDR2 as FVKESK. The CDR3 is 13 residues long. CDR3 residues: CASSQGTSGGQYF. For the CDR3, the DNA is TGTGCCAGCAGCCAAGGGACTAGCGGGGGCCAGTACTTC.

The CDR3 bases are TGCAGCGTTGAGGGAGGGAAAGATACGCAGTATTTT. This sequence encodes CSVEGGKDTQYF. This rearrangement joins TRBV29-1 to TRBJ2-3; 7 nucleotides line up with TRBD2. CDR3 size: 12 residues. The V gene end was trimmed by 3 bases and the J gene end by 5 bases; junction bases not matched to a gene: 2. CDR1 is SQVTM, CDR2 ANQGSEA, per germline.

This clone was recorded only once. The chain carries TRBV24-1 and TRBJ1-5; D not certain. Trimming took 1 base from V and 1 from J, leaving 13 bases between them. The CDR3 totals 17 residues. Germline V gene sequence: CDR1 KGHDR, CDR2 SFDVKD. CDR3 amino acids: CATSDFPLNGSNQPQHF. The CDR3 region has the DNA TGTGCCACCAGTGATTTCCCACTGAACGGGAGCAATCAGCCCCAGCATTTT.

V gene TRBV6-1 combines with J gene TRBJ2-5, with no clear D. The CDR3 loop spans 14 amino acids. Germline V CDR1 and CDR2: MNHNS, SASEGT. The V gene lost 3 bases and the J gene lost 5 bases, with 13 bases spanning the gap. The CDR3 loop is CASSDMVGAETQYF. CDR3 DNA: TGTGCCAGCAGTGATATGGTCGGAGCTGAGACCCAGTACTTC.

The V gene is TRBV3-1 (or the pseudogene TRBV3-2), the J gene TRBJ1-3; D unclear. The CDR3 consists of 16 residues. Germline loops: CDR1 LGHDT, CDR2 YNNKEL (reference sequence). V was cut by 0 bases and J by 0 bases, with 9 bases left in between. In DNA form, the CDR3 reads TGTGCCAGCAGCCAAGAAAGAACTTTCTCTGGAAACACCATATATTTT. Protein product: CASSQERTFSGNTIYF.

This chain connects TRBV30 to TRBJ1-6, with TRBD1 matching 7 bases. The length of the CDR3 is 14 residues. CDR1 and CDR2 from the germline V gene are GTSNPN and SVGIG (reference sequence). J gave up 7 bases and V 3 bases, and 6 bases lay outside the gene matches. As DNA, the CDR3 is TGTGCCTGGAGCCCGGGGACAGAGAATTCACCCCTCCACTTT. Its translation: CAWSPGTENSPLHF.

The gene calls are TRBV4-3 and TRBJ2-1; D ambiguous. The V gene lost 0 bases and the J gene lost 6 bases, with 12 bases spanning the gap. This CDR3 has 15 residues. Germline values: CDR1 LGHNA, CDR2 YSLEER. CDR3 sequence (DNA): TGCGCCAGCAGCCAAGAGACCGCCGAAGGCAATGAGCAGTTCTTC. It specifies CASSQETAEGNEQFF.

The chain recombines TRBV27 with TRBJ2-2; TRBD2 might be the D (7 bases). Germline CDR1 is MNHEY and CDR2 is SMNVEV (reference sequence). The CDR3 has 16 amino acids. With 7 bases removed from V and 3 bases from J, the gap between germline ends came to 18 bases. The CDR3 nucleotides are TGTGCCAGCACCCTCTGGGGGGGGCCGGACACCGGGGAGCTGTTTTTT. The encoded protein is CASTLWGGPDTGELFF.

V gene TRBV7-2 combines with J gene TRBJ2-5, with a weak D call TRBD1 (6 bases). The V gene lost 3 bases and the J gene lost 4 bases, with 12 bases spanning the gap. The CDR3 length is 14 residues. The germline gives CDR1 SGHTA, CDR2 FQGNSA. This chain's CDR3 is CASSFNRVRETQYF. For the CDR3, the DNA is TGTGCCAGCAGCTTCAACAGGGTTCGAGAGACCCAGTACTTC.

The chain recombines TRBV12-3 or TRBV12-4 with TRBJ1-1; D uncertain. The V end lost 3 bases, the J end lost 0 bases, and 5 bases lay between the germline ends. The length of the CDR3 is 13 residues. CDR3 sequence: CASSFGLNTEAFF. CDR3 nucleotide sequence: TGTGCCAGCAGTTTTGGGCTGAACACTGAAGCTTTCTTT.

The chain has TRBV27 and TRBJ1-1; no clear D gene. Germline V gene lookup returns CDR1 MNHEY and CDR2 SMNVEV (reference sequence). The CDR3 totals 14 residues. Trimming took 6 bases from V and 4 from J, leaving 15 bases between them. The CDR3 sequence is CASRADTAGTEAFF. The CDR3 DNA sequence: TGTGCCAGCAGAGCAGACACCGCGGGCACTGAAGCTTTCTTT.

The chain links TRBV6-5 to TRBJ1-6; D possibly corresponds to TRBD1 (5 bases). Per germline, CDR1 MNHEY and CDR2 SVGAGI. Trimming took 8 bases from V and 7 from J, leaving 18 bases between them. CDR3 length equals 15 residues. The CDR3 sequence: CASLTGLEPNSPLHF. The DNA for the CDR3 is TGTGCCAGCCTCACGGGGCTTGAGCCGAATTCACCCCTCCACTTT.

This clone was detected a few times. The chain combines TRBV5-1 with TRBJ1-2, with D possibly matching TRBD1 (5 bases). The CDR3 is 13 amino acids. V lost 2 bases and J lost 3, with 8 bases in between. The germline gives CDR1 SGHRS, CDR2 YFSETQ. In nucleotides, the CDR3 is TGCGCCAGCAGCTTCCGGGACTACTATGGCTACACCTTC. It translates to CASSFRDYYGYTF.

The chain joins TRBV7-8 to TRBJ1-1; D unclear. The CDR3 totals 13 residues. Germline CDR1 and CDR2: SGHVS and FQNEAQ. The V gene lost 7 bases and the J gene lost 1 base, with 10 bases spanning the gap. CDR3: CASKSGANTEAFF. CDR3 nucleotide sequence: TGTGCCAGCAAATCGGGAGCGAACACTGAAGCTTTCTTT.

The chain employs TRBV5-1 and TRBJ2-2, with D possibly being TRBD1 (5 bases). The CDR3 has 14 residues. The V end was cut by 8 bases, the J end by 6 bases, with 17 bases between. In germline, CDR1 is SGHRS, CDR2 YFSETQ. The CDR3 region is CASRQYEGAGELFF. The CDR3 nucleotides are TGCGCCAGTCGACAGTACGAAGGTGCCGGGGAGCTGTTTTTT.